This T cell receptor (beta chain) was retrieved from a study of radiation and T cells in renal cell carcinoma (TCRdb year 2020). For the wider study: TCR beta sequencing covered some 55 samples in total, comprising around 26 tumors and approximately 27 peripheral blood samples. A total of 4 million to 5 million unique CDR3 nucleotide sequences, encoding 2.5 million to 3 million unique CDR3 amino acid sequences, were found across all 55 or so samples. The last blood draw happened 4 weeks after radiation, timed to coincide with nephrectomy. General findings and caveats noted by the study authors: In blood, the top tumor clonotypes increased between baseline and 2 weeks post-radiation and then shrank by 4 weeks, which suggests that tumor-resident clones expanded only transiently. Tracking of blood repertoire dynamics stopped at three to five weeks after treatment, with no follow-up past that point. With a single-armed trial design, the study had no way to address how radiation dose or scheduling affects the TCR repertoire. Because no pretreatment tumor biopsies were available, whether clonotypes were present in the tumor at baseline could not be determined.

About this clone: Its binding antigen is unknown. No base quality information exists; no much larger clone differs at one position.

TCR beta libraries were generated from genomic DNA with the immunoSEQ kit, following the manufacturer's recommendations. Library preparation used a first multiplex PCR with proprietary primers, then a second PCR adding unique barcodes, with bead cleanups after each round. Each sample batch included a kit-provided positive control reaction and a negative control reaction. The final libraries underwent checking on an Agilent 4200 TapeStation D1000 ScreenTape, volumetric pooling, and quantification by qPCR. An Illumina NextSeq500 fitted with a MidOutput 150-cycle cartridge performed the sequencing, running 156 Read1 cycles and 15 Index1 cycles with the kit's custom primers. The pooled library was loaded at 0.95 to 1 pM with roughly 19% PhiX control spiked in. Per the source publication's procedure: Vendor-processed data were analyzed in R, with a clonotype defined as all T cells sharing the same CDR3 nucleotide sequence. In the clone abundance analyses, frequencies in each sample were normalized to that sample's 10,000 most abundant clones. Public T cell clones, which averaged fewer than five per sample, were excluded before analysis. Tumor-enriched clonotypes and baseline blood-enriched clonotypes were defined as those with an abundance difference of at least 32-fold between compartments. A beta-binomial differential abundance model was applied to find clonotypes that expanded or contracted between blood time points. The Baroni-Urbani and Buser coefficient was used to measure tumor-blood repertoire similarity, and groups were compared with two-tailed Wilcoxon tests in R. Sourced from immuneACCESS, this table was stored by TCRdb with only in-frame sequences that have V and J called. A share of the clones is absent; for the studies checked, an unresolved V gene accounts for under half, and the remainder has no known explanation. V and J calls and clone size are those listed in that table; D and trimming were worked out from the DNA. The sample has 80,000 or so clones on record, 80% to 90% of them singletons. The top ten clonotypes cover more than 4.5% of the sample.

Taken from cysteine to phenylalanine, the CDR3 has 18 residues. Only CDR3 DNA is held: 54 bases, read in frame from base 1. CDR1 and CDR2 were assigned from the germline V gene as SGHRS and YFSETQ. V loses 0 bases of germline sequence and J loses 3 bases, and the interval between the two ends is 19 bases. The label giving this sample's time point can be read as: blood 4 weeks post-SBRT, at nephrectomy. What this sample's treatment or condition label stands for: 15 Gy SBRT to primary tumor, nephrectomy 4 weeks later. The samples were obtained from a clinical trial, where primary renal cell carcinomas were treated with 15 Gy stereotactic body radiation therapy and then removed by nephrectomy 4 weeks afterward. Serial peripheral blood from radiation-treated patients was sampled at baseline, 2 weeks and 4 weeks after SBRT to track tumor-enriched clonotypes. Renal cell carcinoma with clear cell pathology was present in all patients. Genomic DNA for TCR sequencing was prepared using the QIAamp DNA Blood Mini Kit (Qiagen). Samples were included in the analyses only if all quality control checks were passed.

This sample comprised blood, obtained from a patient whose treatment included radiotherapy and nephrectomy. This sequence was found in a woman aged 70 to 79 with renal cell carcinoma. This receptor chain uses TRBV5-1 and TRBJ2-1; a weak D assignment points to TRBD2 (6 bases agree). The sequenced DNA is TGCGCCAGCAGCTTGGCGGATGGGAGGAAGGGAAACTACAATGAGCAGTTCTTC. Its product reads: CASSLADGRKGNYNEQFF.